This T cell receptor (beta chain) was sequenced for a study of neurological immune-mediated disorders. In germline, CDR1 is KGHSH, CDR2 LQKENI. V was pared by 2 bases and J by 5 bases, with 4 bases of the junction left unmatched. The CDR3 is 14 residues long. The table lists this clonotype with many counts. The authors obtained over 160 million TCR-beta sequences from 15-18 subjects per sequencing run. In TCRdb, the 5' RACE reads were re-called with MiXCR into one record per CDR3 protein. Among about 92,000 distinct CDR3 sequences listed, 3.5% were seen once. The receptor's source is a woman in her forties or fifties with multiple sclerosis. The specimen was PBMCs. The chain combines TRBV18 with TRBJ2-5, with 8 bases fitting TRBD2. The CDR3 DNA follows: TGTGCCAGCTCACCAGGACTAGCTGGCGAGACCCAGTACTTC. This encodes CASSPGLAGETQYF.